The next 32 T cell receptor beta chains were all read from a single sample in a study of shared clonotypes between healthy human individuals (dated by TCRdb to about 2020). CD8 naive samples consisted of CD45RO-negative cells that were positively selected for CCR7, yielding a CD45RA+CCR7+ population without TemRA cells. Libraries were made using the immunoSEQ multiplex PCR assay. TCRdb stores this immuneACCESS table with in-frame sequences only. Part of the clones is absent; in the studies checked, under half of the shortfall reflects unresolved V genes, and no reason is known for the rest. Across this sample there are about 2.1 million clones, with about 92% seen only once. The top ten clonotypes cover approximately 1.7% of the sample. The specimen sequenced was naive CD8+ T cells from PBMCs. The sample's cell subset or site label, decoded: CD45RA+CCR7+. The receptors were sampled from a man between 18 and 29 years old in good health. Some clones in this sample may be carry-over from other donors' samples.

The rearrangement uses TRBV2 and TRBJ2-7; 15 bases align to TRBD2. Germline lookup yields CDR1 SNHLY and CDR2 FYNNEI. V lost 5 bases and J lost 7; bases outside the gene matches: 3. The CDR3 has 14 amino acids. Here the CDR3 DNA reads TGTGCCAGCAGTATGGGACTAGCGGGAGGTGAGCAGTACTTC. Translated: CASSMGLAGGEQYF.

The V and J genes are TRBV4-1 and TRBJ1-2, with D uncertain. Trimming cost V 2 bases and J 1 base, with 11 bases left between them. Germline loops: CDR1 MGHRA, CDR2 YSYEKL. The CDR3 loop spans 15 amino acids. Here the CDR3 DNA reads TGCGCCAGCAGCCAACATACGGGTATTAACTATGGCTACACCTTC. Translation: CASSQHTGINYGYTF.

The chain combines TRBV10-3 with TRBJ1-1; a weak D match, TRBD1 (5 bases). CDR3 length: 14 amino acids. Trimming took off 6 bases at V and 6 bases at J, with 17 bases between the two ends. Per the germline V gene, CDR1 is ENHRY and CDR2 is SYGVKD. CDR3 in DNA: TGTGCCATCAGCCCCCTCGACAGTAGCCCTGAAGCTTTCTTT. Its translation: CAISPLDSSPEAFF.

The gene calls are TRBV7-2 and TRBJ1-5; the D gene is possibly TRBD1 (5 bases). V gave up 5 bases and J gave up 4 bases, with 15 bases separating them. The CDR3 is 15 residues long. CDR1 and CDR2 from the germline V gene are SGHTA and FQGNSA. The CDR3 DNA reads TGTGCCAGCAGCCTTGTCAGGGTGTGGAATCAGCCCCAGCATTTT. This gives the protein CASSLVRVWNQPQHF.

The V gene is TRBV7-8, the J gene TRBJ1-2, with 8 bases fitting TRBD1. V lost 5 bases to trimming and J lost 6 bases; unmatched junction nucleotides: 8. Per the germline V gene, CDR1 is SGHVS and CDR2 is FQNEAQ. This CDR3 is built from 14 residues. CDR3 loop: CASSRGRGRDGYTF. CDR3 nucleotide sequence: TGTGCCAGCAGCCGCGGCAGGGGGCGGGATGGCTACACCTTC.

The DNA of the CDR3 is TGTGCCAGCAGTGACAGGGGGCTTCACAATGAGCAGTTCTTC. This translates into CASSDRGLHNEQFF. The V and J genes are TRBV6-5 and TRBJ2-1, with TRBD1 matching over 10 bases. The V segment lost 5 bases and the J segment 5 bases; nucleotides outside the gene matches: 3. The CDR3 is 14 residues long. Germline CDR1 reads MNHEY; CDR2 reads SVGAGI.

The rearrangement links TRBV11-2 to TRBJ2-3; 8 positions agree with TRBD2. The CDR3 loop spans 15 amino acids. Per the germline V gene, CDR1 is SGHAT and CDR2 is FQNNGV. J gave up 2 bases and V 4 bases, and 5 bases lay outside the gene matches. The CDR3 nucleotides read TGTGCCAGCAGCTCGATCGGGAGGGACACAGATACGCAGTATTTT. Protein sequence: CASSSIGRDTDTQYF.

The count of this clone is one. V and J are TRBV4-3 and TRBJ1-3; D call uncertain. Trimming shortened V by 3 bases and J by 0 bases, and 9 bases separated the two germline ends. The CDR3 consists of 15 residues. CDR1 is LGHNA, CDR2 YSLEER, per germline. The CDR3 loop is CASSQSDRSGNTIYF. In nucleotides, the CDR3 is TGCGCCAGCAGCCAGTCAGATCGCTCTGGAAACACCATATATTTT.

CDR3 sequence: CASTPAWAGELFF. CDR3 DNA sequence: TGTGCCAGCACCCCTGCCTGGGCCGGGGAGCTGTTTTTT. The rearrangement links TRBV5-6 to TRBJ2-2; D unresolved. Trimming took off 6 bases at V and 6 bases at J, with 12 bases between the two ends. The germline CDR1 and CDR2 sequences are SGHDT and YYEEEE. The CDR3 sequence is 13 residues long. Drawing the rest from reference TRBV5-6 and TRBJ2-2, the complete variable domain is DAGVTQSPTHLIKTRGQQVTLRCSPKSGHDTVSWYQQALGQGPQFIFQYYEEEERQRGNFPDRFSGHQFPNYSSELNVNALLLGDSALYLCASTPAWAGELFFGEGSRLTVL.

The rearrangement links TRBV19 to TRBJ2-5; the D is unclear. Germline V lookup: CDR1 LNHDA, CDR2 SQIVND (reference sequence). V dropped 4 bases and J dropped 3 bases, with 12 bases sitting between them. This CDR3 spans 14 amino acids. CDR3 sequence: CASSTRLDEETQYF. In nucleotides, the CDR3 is TGTGCCAGTAGTACCCGGTTGGACGAAGAGACCCAGTACTTC.

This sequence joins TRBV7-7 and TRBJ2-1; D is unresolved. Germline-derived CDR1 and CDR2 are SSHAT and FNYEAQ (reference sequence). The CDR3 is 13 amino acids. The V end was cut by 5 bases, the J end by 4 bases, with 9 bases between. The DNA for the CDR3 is TGTGCCAGCAGCGTCGGCGTATACAATGAGCAGTTCTTC. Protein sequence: CASSVGVYNEQFF.

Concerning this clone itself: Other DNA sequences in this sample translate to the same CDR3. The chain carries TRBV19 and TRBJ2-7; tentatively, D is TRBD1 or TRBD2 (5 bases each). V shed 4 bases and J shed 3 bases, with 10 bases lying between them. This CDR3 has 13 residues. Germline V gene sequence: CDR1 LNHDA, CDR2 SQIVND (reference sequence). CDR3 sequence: CASSTWDGYEQYF. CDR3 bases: TGTGCCAGTAGTACTTGGGACGGCTACGAGCAGTACTTC.

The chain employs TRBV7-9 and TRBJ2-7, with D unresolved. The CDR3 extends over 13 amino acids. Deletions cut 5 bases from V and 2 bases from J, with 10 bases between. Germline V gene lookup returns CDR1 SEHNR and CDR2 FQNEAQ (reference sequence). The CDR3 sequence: CASSQLSPYEQYF. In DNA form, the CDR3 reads TGTGCCAGCAGCCAGCTGTCCCCCTACGAGCAGTACTTC.

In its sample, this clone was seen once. The CDR3 coding sequence is TGCGCCAGCAGCCCGGGACTAGCTTTGAACATTCAGTACTTC. Amino acids: CASSPGLALNIQYF. V is TRBV5-1 and J is TRBJ2-4, with 9 bases lining up with TRBD2. CDR3 length: 14 amino acids. Germline CDR1 and CDR2: SGHRS and YFSETQ. V lost 4 bases, J lost 7 bases, and 6 bases stayed unmatched.

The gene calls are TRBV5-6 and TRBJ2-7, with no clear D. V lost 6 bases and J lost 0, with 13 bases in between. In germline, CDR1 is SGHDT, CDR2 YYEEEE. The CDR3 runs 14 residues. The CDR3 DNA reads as TGTGCCAGCACTGCCGGGCGCTCCTCCTACGAGCAGTACTTC. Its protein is CASTAGRSSYEQYF.

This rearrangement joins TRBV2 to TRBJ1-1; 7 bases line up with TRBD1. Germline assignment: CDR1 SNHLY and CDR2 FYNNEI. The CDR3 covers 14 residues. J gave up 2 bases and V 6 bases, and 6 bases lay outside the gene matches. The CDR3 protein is CASSAGQINTEAFF. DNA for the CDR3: TGTGCCAGCAGCGCGGGACAGATCAACACTGAAGCTTTCTTT.

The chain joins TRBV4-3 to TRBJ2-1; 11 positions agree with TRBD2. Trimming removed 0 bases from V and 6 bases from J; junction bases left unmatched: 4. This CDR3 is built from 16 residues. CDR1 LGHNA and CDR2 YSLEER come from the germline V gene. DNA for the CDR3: TGCGCCAGCAGCCAAGAATATAGCGGGAGGGGCAATGAGCAGTTCTTC. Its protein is CASSQEYSGRGNEQFF.

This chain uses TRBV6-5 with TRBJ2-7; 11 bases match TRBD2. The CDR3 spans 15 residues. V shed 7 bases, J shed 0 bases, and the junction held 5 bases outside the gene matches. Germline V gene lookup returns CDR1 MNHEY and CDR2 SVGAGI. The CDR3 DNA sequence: TGTGCCAGCAAAACAGGACTAGCGGGCTCCTACGAGCAGTACTTC. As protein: CASKTGLAGSYEQYF.

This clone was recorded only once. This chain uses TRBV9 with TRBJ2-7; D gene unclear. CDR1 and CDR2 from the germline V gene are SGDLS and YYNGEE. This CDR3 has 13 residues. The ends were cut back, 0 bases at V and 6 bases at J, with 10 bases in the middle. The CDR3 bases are TGTGCCAGCAGCGTAGAGTCTTTTGGCGAGCAGTACTTC. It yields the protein CASSVESFGEQYF.

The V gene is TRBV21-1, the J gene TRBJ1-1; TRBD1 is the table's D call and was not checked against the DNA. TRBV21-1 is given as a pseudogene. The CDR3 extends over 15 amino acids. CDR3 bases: TGTGCCAGCAGCATTGACAGGGTGCGGGACACTGAAGCTTTCTTT. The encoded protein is CASSIDRVRDTEAFF.

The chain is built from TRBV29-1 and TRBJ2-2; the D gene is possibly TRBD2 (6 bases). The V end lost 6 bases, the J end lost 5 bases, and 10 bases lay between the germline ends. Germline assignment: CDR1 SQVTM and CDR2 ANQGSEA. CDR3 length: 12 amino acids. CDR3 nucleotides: TGCAGCGTGGCGGAGGGGACCGGGGAGCTGTTTTTT. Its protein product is CSVAEGTGELFF.

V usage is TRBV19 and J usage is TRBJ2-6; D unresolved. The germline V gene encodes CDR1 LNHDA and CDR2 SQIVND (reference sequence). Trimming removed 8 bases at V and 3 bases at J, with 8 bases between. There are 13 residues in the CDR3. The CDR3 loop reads CASYPGGANVLTF. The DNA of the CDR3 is TGTGCCAGTTACCCCGGTGGGGCCAACGTCCTGACTTTC. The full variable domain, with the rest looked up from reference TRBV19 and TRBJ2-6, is DGGITQSPKYLFRKEGQNVTLSCEQNLNHDAMYWYRQDPGQGLRLIYYSQIVNDFQKGDIAEGYSVSREKKESFPLTVTSAQKNPTAFYLCASYPGGANVLTFGAGSRLTVL.

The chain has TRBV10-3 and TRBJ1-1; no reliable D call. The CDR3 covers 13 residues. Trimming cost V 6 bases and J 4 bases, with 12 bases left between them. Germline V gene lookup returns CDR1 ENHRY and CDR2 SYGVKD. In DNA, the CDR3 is TGTGCCATCAGGGGGAAACTGGGCACTGAAGCTTTCTTT. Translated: CAIRGKLGTEAFF.

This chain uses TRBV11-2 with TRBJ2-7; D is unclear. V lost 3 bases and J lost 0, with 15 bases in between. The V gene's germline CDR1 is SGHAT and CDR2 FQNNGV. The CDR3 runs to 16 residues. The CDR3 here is CASSFPLDAPSYEQYF. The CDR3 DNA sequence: TGTGCCAGCAGCTTCCCTCTAGACGCCCCCTCCTACGAGCAGTACTTC.

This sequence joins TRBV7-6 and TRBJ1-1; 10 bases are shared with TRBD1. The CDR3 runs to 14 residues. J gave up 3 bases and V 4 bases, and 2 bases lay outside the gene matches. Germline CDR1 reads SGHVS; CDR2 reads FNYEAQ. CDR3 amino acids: CASSSGQGYTEAFF. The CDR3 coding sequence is TGTGCCAGCAGCTCGGGACAGGGGTACACTGAAGCTTTCTTT.

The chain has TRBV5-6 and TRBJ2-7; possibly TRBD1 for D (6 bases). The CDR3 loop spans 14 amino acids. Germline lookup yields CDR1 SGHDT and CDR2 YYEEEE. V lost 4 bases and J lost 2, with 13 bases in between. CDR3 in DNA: TGTGCCAGCAGCCCAGGGGACGAAGCCTACGAGCAGTACTTC. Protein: CASSPGDEAYEQYF.

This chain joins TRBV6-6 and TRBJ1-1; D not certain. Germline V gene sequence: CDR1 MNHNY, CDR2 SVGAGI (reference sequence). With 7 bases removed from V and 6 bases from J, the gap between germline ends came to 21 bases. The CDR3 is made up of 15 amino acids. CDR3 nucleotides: TGTGCCAGCAACGACCGAGAGGTCCGATCCGCTGAAGCTTTCTTT. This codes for CASNDREVRSAEAFF.

The CDR3 DNA reads as TGTGCCAGCAGCAAGGGGGATTATAGCAATCAGCCCCAGCATTTT. Residues: CASSKGDYSNQPQHF. The chain is built from TRBV21-1 and TRBJ1-5. TRBV21-1 is a listed pseudogene. The CDR3 totals 15 residues.

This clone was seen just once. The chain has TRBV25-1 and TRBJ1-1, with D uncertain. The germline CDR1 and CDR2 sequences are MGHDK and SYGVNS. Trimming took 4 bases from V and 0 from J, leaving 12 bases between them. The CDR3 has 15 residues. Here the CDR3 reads CASSVGGGLNTEAFF. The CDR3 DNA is TGTGCCAGCAGTGTAGGTGGCGGTTTGAACACTGAAGCTTTCTTT.

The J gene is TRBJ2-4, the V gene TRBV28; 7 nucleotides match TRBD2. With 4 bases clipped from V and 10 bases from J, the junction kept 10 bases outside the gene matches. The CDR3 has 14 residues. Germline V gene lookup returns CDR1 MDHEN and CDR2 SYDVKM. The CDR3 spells CASSSLAAAGIQYF. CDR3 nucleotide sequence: TGTGCCAGCAGTTCCCTGGCCGCAGCGGGGATTCAGTACTTC.

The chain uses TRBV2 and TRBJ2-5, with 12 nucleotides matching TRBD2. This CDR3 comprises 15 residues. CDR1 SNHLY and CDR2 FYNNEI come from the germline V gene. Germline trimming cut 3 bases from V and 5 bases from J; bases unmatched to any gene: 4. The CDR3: CASSEVLAGGETQYF. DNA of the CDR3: TGTGCCAGCAGTGAGGTCCTAGCGGGAGGGGAGACCCAGTACTTC.

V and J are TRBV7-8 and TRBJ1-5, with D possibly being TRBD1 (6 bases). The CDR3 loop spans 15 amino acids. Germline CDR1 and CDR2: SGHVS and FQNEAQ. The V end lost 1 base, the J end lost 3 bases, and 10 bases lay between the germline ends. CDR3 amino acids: CASSLERGTNQPQHF. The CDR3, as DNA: TGTGCCAGCAGCTTAGAGAGGGGGACCAATCAGCCCCAGCATTTT.